This TCR beta chain came from a study of radiotherapy plus CTLA-4 blockade in lung cancer. For the study at large: Among enrolled patients, over 15% responded and about 30% achieved disease control.

Whole-study results and caveats: Interferon-beta and early blood T cell clone dynamics reportedly predicted response best.

Germline assignment: CDR1 SGHNT and CDR2 YENEEA. The V gene lost 3 bases and the J gene lost 6 bases, with 12 bases spanning the gap. The CDR3 spans 13 residues. Patients with chemo-refractory metastatic non-small-cell lung cancer received focal radiation plus CTLA-4 blockade with ipilimumab. The table came from immunoSEQ multiplex PCR; TCRdb's copy has only in-frame clones and leaves some out. The table has around 86,000 clones, roughly 87% seen once. Of note for this clone: Its antigen remains unidentified.

The material sequenced was peripheral blood, taken from a patient treated with radiotherapy plus ipilimumab. V is TRBV11-3 and J is TRBJ2-7; possible D gene TRBD2, 5 bases. This TCR was recovered from a human donor with non-small cell lung cancer who had stable disease on radiotherapy plus ipilimumab. Here the CDR3 reads CASSLNRGVEQYF. The CDR3 DNA follows: TGTGCCAGCAGCTTGAATCGGGGAGTCGAGCAGTACTTC.